One sample yielded the 2 T cell receptor beta chains listed below, sequenced in a study of T cell repertoires in aging, cancer and after chemotherapy. Rearranged V-D-J TRB sequences were amplified with a mixed TRB-A/B primer pool. TCRdb reprocessed the multiplex PCR reads via MiXCR and lists one record per CDR3 protein. The table has several thousand distinct CDR3 sequences, 50% to 55% seen once; the top ten hold less than 4%. TCR beta rearrangements were amplified from peripheral blood genomic DNA. Input material: blood. Receptor source: a human donor with a solid tumor.

The chain is built from TRBV20-1 and TRBJ2-3; 7 positions match TRBD2. Germline CDR1 is DFQATT and CDR2 is SNEGSKA (reference sequence). The CDR3 covers 12 residues. V gave up 6 bases and J gave up 6 bases; unmatched junction bases: 6. CDR3 DNA: TGCAGTGCGGATGAACTAGCGGATACGCAGTATTTT. This gives the protein CSADELADTQYF.

This clonotype came up once. The genes are TRBV5-8 and TRBJ1-4, with D maybe TRBD1 (5 bases). Germline-derived CDR1 and CDR2 are SGHTS and YDEGEE. The CDR3 covers 13 residues. The V gene lost 2 bases and the J gene lost 5 bases, with 7 bases spanning the gap. This CDR3 reads CASSLYRNEKLFF. CDR3 coding DNA: TGTGCCAGCAGCTTATACAGGAATGAAAAACTGTTTTTT.